Following are 27 T cell receptor beta chains from one sample sequenced in a study of PD-L1 blockade in urothelial cancer. Only in-frame clones appear in the TCRdb table, and some are missing; sequencing was by immunoSEQ multiplex PCR. The profile covers 50,000 to 55,000 clones, with roughly 80% appearing a single time and approximately 3.3% taken by the ten largest. The material was PBMCs, obtained around atezolizumab (anti-PD-L1) treatment. These TCRs come from a man aged 70 or older with urothelial cancer.

The genes are TRBV7-2 and TRBJ2-7; 9 positions match TRBD1. Germline values: CDR1 SGHTA, CDR2 FQGNSA. With V trimmed by 5 bases and J by 2 bases, 19 bases remained unmatched. This CDR3 has 19 residues. The CDR3 DNA sequence: TGTGCCAGCAGCGCTAGGCCCCCTCTACAGGGGGCAAGGACCTACGAGCAGTACTTC. Its protein product is CASSARPPLQGARTYEQYF. The entire variable domain, with the rest obtained from reference TRBV7-2 and TRBJ2-7, is as follows: GAGVSQSPSNKVTEKGKDVELRCDPISGHTALYWYRQSLGQGLEFLIYFQGNSAPDKSGLPSDRFSAERTGGSVSTLTIQRTQQEDSAVYLCASSARPPLQGARTYEQYFGPGTRLTVT.

A word on this clone: This may arise from a read error, as a much more abundant clone is one base away. Other DNA sequences in this sample translate to the same CDR3. The genes are TRBV6-1 and TRBJ1-2; 9 nucleotides match TRBD1. V gave up 2 bases and J gave up 4 bases; unmatched junction bases: 2. This CDR3 contains 14 residues. CDR1 and CDR2 (germline): MNHNS, SASEGT. The CDR3 reads CASSEMDRGYGYTF. CDR3 coding DNA: TGTGCCAGCAGTGAAATGGACAGGGGCTATGGCTACACCTTC.

This clone has only one observation. V is TRBV20-1 and J is TRBJ1-1; TRBD1 aligns across 9 bases. V shed 6 bases, J shed 12 bases, and the junction held 8 bases outside the gene matches. The CDR3 totals 11 residues. The germline gives CDR1 DFQATT, CDR2 SNEGSKA (reference sequence). CDR3 residues: CSAGDRVTSFF. CDR3 nucleotide sequence: TGCAGTGCCGGGGACAGGGTAACATCTTTCTTT.

The count of this clone is one. The CDR3 region has the DNA TGTGCCAGCAGTGCCGACAGGGGCTTAGGTGCCAAAAACATTCAGTACTTC. This sequence encodes CASSADRGLGAKNIQYF. The chain couples TRBV6-1 to TRBJ2-4; 8 bases match TRBD1. V shed 4 bases and J 1 base; nucleotides not matched to a gene: 9. Germline CDR1 is MNHNS and CDR2 is SASEGT. The CDR3 runs to 17 residues.

The chain is built from TRBV6-5 and TRBJ1-2; a possible D gene is TRBD1 (5 bases). This CDR3 has 13 amino acids. Trimming pared 6 bases from V and 2 bases from J, leaving 10 bases between. Germline values: CDR1 MNHEY, CDR2 SVGAGI. CDR3 sequence: CASSPGGNYGYTF. The CDR3 bases are TGTGCCAGCAGCCCGGGGGGGAACTATGGCTACACCTTC.

The chain has TRBV21-1 and TRBJ1-5; the tabulated D call, TRBD1, remains unverified against the DNA. TRBV21-1 is listed as a pseudogene. The CDR3 has 16 amino acids. DNA for the CDR3: TGTGCCAGCATGCCTTATAATAGACAGAGCAATCAGCCCCAGCATTTT. It codes for CASMPYNRQSNQPQHF.

V gene TRBV10-3 combines with J gene TRBJ2-7; 7 bases match TRBD1. Trimming at V came to 11 bases and at J to 0 bases, leaving 10 bases not matched to a gene. Germline CDR1 is ENHRY and CDR2 is SYGVKD. This CDR3 is 14 amino acids long. The CDR3 DNA is TGTGCCGTGAAAATGACAGGGAGCTCCTACGAGCAGTACTTC. Its translation is CAVKMTGSSYEQYF.

This rearrangement joins TRBV2 to TRBJ1-1; D not certain. CDR1 and CDR2 (germline): SNHLY, FYNNEI. The CDR3 has 14 residues. Trimming shortened V by 2 bases and J by 5 bases, and 12 bases separated the two germline ends. CDR3 amino acids: CASSERHPRTEAFF. The CDR3 bases are TGTGCCAGCAGTGAAAGGCACCCCAGGACTGAAGCTTTCTTT.

The chain links TRBV25-1 to TRBJ2-5; 8 nucleotides line up with TRBD1. This CDR3 has 15 amino acids. The V segment lost 3 bases and the J segment 0 bases; nucleotides outside the gene matches: 3. From germline, CDR1 is MGHDK and CDR2 SYGVNS. The CDR3 here is CASSDRTGNQETQYF. CDR3 nucleotide sequence: TGTGCCAGCAGTGACCGGACAGGGAACCAAGAGACCCAGTACTTC.

The rearrangement joins TRBV4-1 to TRBJ1-5; D might be TRBD1 (5 bases). Trimming stripped 3 bases from V and 2 bases from J, with 11 bases between. The germline gives CDR1 MGHRA, CDR2 YSYEKL. CDR3 length: 15 amino acids. The DNA for the CDR3 is TGCGCCAGCAGCCACTCATTAGGGGGCAATCAGCCCCAGCATTTT. Its protein is CASSHSLGGNQPQHF.

The CDR3 DNA is TGTGCCAGCAGTTTCCTCAGCGGGGCAAAAGAGACCCAGTACTTC. Encoded protein: CASSFLSGAKETQYF. This sequence joins TRBV27 and TRBJ2-5; 7 bases agree with TRBD2. The CDR3 covers 15 residues. Trimming cost V 3 bases and J 3 bases; bases outside gene matches: 7. The germline V gene encodes CDR1 MNHEY and CDR2 SMNVEV (reference sequence).

By share of the sample, this clone is medium-sized (0.01 to 0.1%). The chain carries TRBV5-1 and TRBJ1-1; 11 bases map to TRBD1. Unmatched junction bases numbered 5, after V lost 6 bases and J lost 4 bases. The length of the CDR3 is 14 residues. Germline V CDR1 and CDR2: SGHRS, YFSETQ. As DNA, the CDR3 is TGCGCCAGCAACACAGGGACAGGGGGCACTGAAGCTTTCTTT. It encodes CASNTGTGGTEAFF. Combining the CDR3 with reference TRBV5-1 and TRBJ1-1 gives the whole variable domain KAGVTQTPRYLIKTRGQQVTLSCSPISGHRSVSWYQQTPGQGLQFLFEYFSETQRNKGNFPGRFSGRQFSNSRSEMNVSTLELGDSALYLCASNTGTGGTEAFFGQGTRLTVV.

V gene TRBV2 combines with J gene TRBJ2-5; 9 nucleotides match TRBD2. CDR3 length: 15 residues. Germline trimming cut 5 bases from V and 4 bases from J; bases unmatched to any gene: 8. CDR1 SNHLY and CDR2 FYNNEI come from the germline V gene. The CDR3 is CASSFSLAGSETQYF. In nucleotides, the CDR3 is TGTGCCAGCAGTTTCTCCCTAGCGGGGTCAGAGACCCAGTACTTC.

Of note for this clone: Other DNA sequences in the sample encode the same CDR3. The chain uses TRBV7-2 and TRBJ1-5; D possibly corresponds to TRBD1 (5 bases). This CDR3 is built from 13 residues. Germline CDR1 SGHTA, CDR2 FQGNSA. Trimming left V 2 bases short and J 4 bases short, with 6 bases between. CDR3 sequence reads: CASSLTGNQPQHF. CDR3 DNA: TGTGCCAGCAGCTTAACAGGAAATCAGCCCCAGCATTTT.

The chain is built from TRBV11-3 and TRBJ1-1; D is perhaps TRBD1 (6 bases). Trimming pared 1 base from V and 3 bases from J, leaving 24 bases between. The germline V gene has CDR1 SGHNT and CDR2 YENEEA. This CDR3 has 19 amino acids. CDR3 protein: CASSLVGVWGTRADTEAFF. In nucleotides, the CDR3 is TGTGCCAGCAGCTTAGTTGGGGTTTGGGGGACACGGGCGGACACTGAAGCTTTCTTT.

This clone was seen more than once but under ten times. The J gene is TRBJ2-5, the V gene TRBV7-2; 7 nucleotides line up with TRBD1. CDR1 is SGHTA, CDR2 FQGNSA, per germline. Trimming at V came to 5 bases and at J to 6 bases, leaving 9 bases not matched to a gene. This CDR3 contains 14 residues. The CDR3 region is CASSPGQEQKTQYF. In nucleotides, the CDR3 is TGTGCCAGCAGCCCTGGACAGGAGCAAAAGACCCAGTACTTC.

This clone was counted once. The chain carries TRBV2 and TRBJ2-2; D may be TRBD1 (6 bases). The CDR3 extends over 16 amino acids. The V gene's germline CDR1 is SNHLY and CDR2 FYNNEI. The V end lost 5 bases, the J end lost 7 bases, and 20 bases lay between the germline ends. The CDR3 sequence is CASSSYFRGKGGELFF. The CDR3 nucleotides read TGTGCCAGCAGTTCTTACTTCAGGGGAAAGGGCGGGGAGCTGTTTTTT.

This clone was counted only a few times. This chain links TRBV9 with TRBJ1-1; 7 bases are shared with TRBD1. The ends lost 3 bases at V and 1 base at J; junction bases unmatched: 9. CDR1 SGDLS and CDR2 YYNGEE come from the germline V gene. The CDR3 runs 16 residues. The CDR3 DNA reads TGTGCCAGCAGCGCGCACCTAACAGGGGCGAACACTGAAGCTTTCTTT. Translation: CASSAHLTGANTEAFF.

The V gene is TRBV6-1, the J gene TRBJ2-3; 10 bases fit TRBD1. The V gene's germline CDR1 is MNHNS and CDR2 SASEGT. This CDR3 has 15 residues. Germline trimming cut 6 bases from V and 2 bases from J; bases unmatched to any gene: 5. CDR3 sequence: CASRVGQGDTDTQYF. In nucleotides, the CDR3 is TGTGCCAGCAGGGTTGGACAGGGGGACACAGATACGCAGTATTTT.

V usage is TRBV7-2 and J usage is TRBJ2-5; D gene uncertain. The V gene's germline CDR1 is SGHTA and CDR2 FQGNSA. CDR3 size: 14 residues. V shed 1 base and J shed 4 bases, with 10 bases lying between them. CDR3 sequence: CASSLGAAGETQYF. CDR3 DNA sequence: TGTGCCAGCAGCTTAGGTGCAGCAGGAGAGACCCAGTACTTC.

The chain carries TRBV18 and TRBJ2-5, with 8 nucleotides matching TRBD1. The germline CDR1 and CDR2 sequences are KGHSH and LQKENI. Losses at the gene ends were 3 bases for V and 8 bases for J; bases not matched to a gene: 5. CDR3 length equals 13 residues. CDR3 nucleotides: TGTGCCAGCTCACCCGGACAGGGCGGTACCCAGTACTTC. This encodes CASSPGQGGTQYF.

This CDR3 is CASNLGASTDTQYF. In DNA form, the CDR3 reads TGTGCCAGCAACCTAGGGGCTAGCACAGATACGCAGTATTTT. V usage is TRBV7-2 and J usage is TRBJ2-3; a weak D match, TRBD1 (5 bases). The CDR3 spans 14 residues. V was pared by 7 bases and J by 0 bases, with 11 bases between. The V gene's germline CDR1 is SGHTA and CDR2 FQGNSA. Combining the CDR3 with reference TRBV7-2 and TRBJ2-3 gives the whole variable domain GAGVSQSPSNKVTEKGKDVELRCDPISGHTALYWYRQSLGQGLEFLIYFQGNSAPDKSGLPSDRFSAERTGGSVSTLTIQRTQQEDSAVYLCASNLGASTDTQYFGPGTRLTVL.

The chain employs TRBV7-9 and TRBJ2-1; TRBD2 agrees at 10 bases. The CDR3 length is 15 residues. Germline CDR1 and CDR2: SEHNR and FQNEAQ (reference sequence). V lost 5 bases and J lost 4; bases outside the gene matches: 5. The CDR3 spells CASSPSGSQYNEQFF. CDR3 nucleotide sequence: TGTGCCAGCAGCCCTAGCGGGAGTCAATACAATGAGCAGTTCTTC.

The chain is built from TRBV7-9 and TRBJ2-5, with 9 bases that match TRBD2. The germline V gene encodes CDR1 SEHNR and CDR2 FQNEAQ (reference sequence). CDR3 length: 16 amino acids. The trim removed 1 base at V and 5 bases at J, leaving 8 bases unmatched. The CDR3 nucleotides are TGTGCCAGCAGCTTAGACGGCGGGAGGGCCCGGGAGACCCAGTACTTC. Its translation: CASSLDGGRARETQYF.

The rearrangement joins TRBV2 to TRBJ1-4; D uncertain. The germline gives CDR1 SNHLY, CDR2 FYNNEI. This CDR3 contains 16 residues. Trimming took 3 bases from V and 3 from J, leaving 14 bases between them. In DNA, the CDR3 is TGTGCCAGCAGTGAGGTACCAGTGGCGGCTAATGAAAAACTGTTTTTT. It codes for CASSEVPVAANEKLFF.

This clone was counted between two and nine times. DNA of the CDR3: TGTGCCAGCAGCATACTCGGGGATGGCAATCAGCCCCAGCATTTT. Encoded protein: CASSILGDGNQPQHF. This chain joins TRBV6-6 and TRBJ1-5, with unresolved D. There are 15 residues in the CDR3. Germline V gives CDR1 MNHNY, CDR2 SVGAGI (reference sequence). The V end was cut by 6 bases, the J end by 2 bases, with 14 bases between.

This clone was recorded a few times. The chain combines TRBV10-3 with TRBJ2-3; 7 nucleotides match TRBD2. This CDR3 contains 15 residues. Germline V lookup: CDR1 ENHRY, CDR2 SYGVKD. The ends lost 3 bases at V and 4 bases at J; junction bases unmatched: 7. The CDR3 DNA sequence: TGTGCCATCAGTGAACCGGGGGGAATCGCAGATACGCAGTATTTT. This translates into CAISEPGGIADTQYF.